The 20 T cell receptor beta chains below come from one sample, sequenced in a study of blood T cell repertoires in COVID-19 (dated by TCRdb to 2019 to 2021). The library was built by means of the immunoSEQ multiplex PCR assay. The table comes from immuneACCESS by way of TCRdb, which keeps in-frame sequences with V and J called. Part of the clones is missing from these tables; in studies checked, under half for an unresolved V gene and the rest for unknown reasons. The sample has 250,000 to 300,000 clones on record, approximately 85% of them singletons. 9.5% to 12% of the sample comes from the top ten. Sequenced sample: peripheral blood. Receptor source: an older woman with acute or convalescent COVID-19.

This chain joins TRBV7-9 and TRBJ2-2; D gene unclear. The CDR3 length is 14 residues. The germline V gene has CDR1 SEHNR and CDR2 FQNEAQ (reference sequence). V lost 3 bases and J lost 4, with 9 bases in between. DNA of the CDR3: TGTGCCAGCAGCTTTGGGCAGTCCACCGGGGAGCTGTTTTTT. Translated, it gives CASSFGQSTGELFF.

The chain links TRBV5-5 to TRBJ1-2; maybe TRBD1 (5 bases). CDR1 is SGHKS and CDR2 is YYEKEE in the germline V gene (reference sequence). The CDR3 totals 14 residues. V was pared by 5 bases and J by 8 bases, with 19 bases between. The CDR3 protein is CASRNVLGAEGYTF. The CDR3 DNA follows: TGTGCCAGCAGGAACGTACTTGGGGCCGAGGGCTACACCTTC. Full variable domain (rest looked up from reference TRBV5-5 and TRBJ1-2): DAGVTQSPTHLIKTRGQQVTLRCSPISGHKSVSWYQQVLGQGPQFIFQYYEKEERGRGNFPDRFSARQFPNYSSELNVNALLLGDSALYLCASRNVLGAEGYTFGSGTRLTVV.

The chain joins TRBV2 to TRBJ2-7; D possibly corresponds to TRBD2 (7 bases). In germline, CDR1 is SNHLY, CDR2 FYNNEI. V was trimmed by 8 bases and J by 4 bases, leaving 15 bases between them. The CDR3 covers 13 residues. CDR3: CASGRGMRYEQYF. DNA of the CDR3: TGTGCCAGCGGGAGGGGGATGAGATACGAGCAGTACTTC.

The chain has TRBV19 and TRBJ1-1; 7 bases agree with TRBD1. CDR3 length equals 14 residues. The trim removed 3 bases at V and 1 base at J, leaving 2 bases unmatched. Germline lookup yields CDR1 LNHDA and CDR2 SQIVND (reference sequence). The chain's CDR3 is CASSITGANTEAFF. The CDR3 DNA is TGTGCCAGTAGTATCACAGGGGCGAACACTGAAGCTTTCTTT.

The CDR3 protein is CASTPGGGNQPQHF. The DNA for the CDR3 is TGTGCCAGCACTCCGGGAGGTGGCAATCAGCCCCAGCATTTT. The genes are TRBV6-5 and TRBJ1-5; D is ambiguous. The V end was cut by 7 bases, the J end by 2 bases, with 12 bases between. In germline, CDR1 is MNHEY, CDR2 SVGAGI. The CDR3 covers 14 residues.

The CDR3 loop reads CASSEARIGTGWPHF. The CDR3 nucleotides are TGTGCCAGCAGTGAAGCTCGCATCGGTACAGGGTGGCCGCATTTT. This chain connects TRBV2 to TRBJ1-5, with TRBD1 as a possible D gene (6 bases). V lost 0 bases and J 15 bases, leaving 21 bases between the germline ends. The CDR3 is 15 residues long. The V gene's germline CDR1 is SNHLY and CDR2 FYNNEI.

The CDR3 here is CASSPDLYEQYF. As DNA, the CDR3 is TGTGCCAGCAGCCCCGACTTGTACGAGCAGTACTTC. The chain recombines TRBV9 with TRBJ2-7; no firm D call. The CDR3 loop spans 12 amino acids. Germline V gene data show CDR1 as SGDLS and CDR2 as YYNGEE. V lost 4 bases and J lost 4, with 9 bases in between.

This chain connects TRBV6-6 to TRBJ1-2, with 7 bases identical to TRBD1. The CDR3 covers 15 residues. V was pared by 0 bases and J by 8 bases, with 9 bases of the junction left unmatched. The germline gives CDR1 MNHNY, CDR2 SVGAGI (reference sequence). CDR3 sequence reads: CASSYSRVGGRGYTF. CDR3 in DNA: TGTGCCAGCAGTTACTCGAGAGTAGGGGGCAGGGGCTACACCTTC.

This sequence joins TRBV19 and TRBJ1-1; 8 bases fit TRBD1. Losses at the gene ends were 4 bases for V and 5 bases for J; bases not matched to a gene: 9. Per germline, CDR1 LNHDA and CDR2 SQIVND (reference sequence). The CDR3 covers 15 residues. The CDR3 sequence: CASSTRTGKWTEAFF. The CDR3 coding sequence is TGTGCCAGTAGTACCCGGACAGGGAAGTGGACTGAAGCTTTCTTT.

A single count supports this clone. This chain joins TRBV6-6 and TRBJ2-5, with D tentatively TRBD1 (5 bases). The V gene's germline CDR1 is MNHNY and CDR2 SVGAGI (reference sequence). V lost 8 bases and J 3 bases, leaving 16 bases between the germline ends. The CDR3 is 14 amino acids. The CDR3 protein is CASYGQGREETQYF. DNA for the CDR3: TGTGCCAGCTACGGGCAGGGAAGGGAAGAGACCCAGTACTTC.

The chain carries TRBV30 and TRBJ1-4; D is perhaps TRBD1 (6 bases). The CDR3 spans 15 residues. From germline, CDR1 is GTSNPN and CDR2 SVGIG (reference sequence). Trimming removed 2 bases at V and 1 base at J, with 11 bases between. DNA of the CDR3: TGTGCCTGGAGTTCCCTGACAGGAACTAATGAAAAACTGTTTTTT. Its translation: CAWSSLTGTNEKLFF.

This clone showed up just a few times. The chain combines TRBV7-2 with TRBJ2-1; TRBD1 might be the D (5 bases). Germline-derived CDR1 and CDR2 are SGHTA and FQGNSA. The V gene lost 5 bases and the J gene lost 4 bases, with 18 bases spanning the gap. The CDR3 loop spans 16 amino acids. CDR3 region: CASSPRPQGGYNEQFF. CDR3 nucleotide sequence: TGTGCCAGCAGCCCGCGGCCGCAGGGTGGATACAATGAGCAGTTCTTC.

CDR3 sequence reads: CASSLVGGGEYGYTF. CDR3 sequence (DNA): TGCGCCAGCAGCTTGGTAGGGGGCGGAGAGTATGGCTACACCTTC. This chain links TRBV5-1 with TRBJ1-2; 7 nucleotides line up with TRBD1. The germline V gene has CDR1 SGHRS and CDR2 YFSETQ. This CDR3 contains 15 residues. Germline trimming cut 0 bases from V and 5 bases from J; bases unmatched to any gene: 7.

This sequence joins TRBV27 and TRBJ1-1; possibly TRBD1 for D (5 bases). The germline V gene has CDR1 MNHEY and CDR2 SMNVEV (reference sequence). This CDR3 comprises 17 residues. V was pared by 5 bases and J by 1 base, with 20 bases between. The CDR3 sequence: CASSPGSRAKRNTEAFF. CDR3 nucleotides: TGTGCCAGCAGTCCCGGCTCCAGGGCCAAGAGGAACACTGAAGCTTTCTTT.

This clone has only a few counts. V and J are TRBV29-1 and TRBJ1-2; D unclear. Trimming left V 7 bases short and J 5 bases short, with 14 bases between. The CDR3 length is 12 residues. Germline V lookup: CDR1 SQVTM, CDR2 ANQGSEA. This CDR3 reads CSDDGSSYGYTF. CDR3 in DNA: TGCAGCGATGACGGGAGTTCTTATGGCTACACCTTC.

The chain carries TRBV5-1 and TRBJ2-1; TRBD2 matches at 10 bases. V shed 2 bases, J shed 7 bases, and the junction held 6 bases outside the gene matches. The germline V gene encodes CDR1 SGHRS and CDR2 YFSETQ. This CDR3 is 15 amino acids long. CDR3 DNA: TGCGCCAGCAGCTTTATGCCAGCGGGGGGGAATGAGCAGTTCTTC. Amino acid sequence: CASSFMPAGGNEQFF.

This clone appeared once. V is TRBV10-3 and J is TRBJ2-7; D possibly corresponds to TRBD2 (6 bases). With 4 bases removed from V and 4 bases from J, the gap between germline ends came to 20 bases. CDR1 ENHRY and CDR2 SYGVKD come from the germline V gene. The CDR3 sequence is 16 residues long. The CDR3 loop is CAISGESRAGRYEQYF. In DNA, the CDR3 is TGTGCCATCAGTGGGGAATCGAGGGCGGGGCGTTACGAGCAGTACTTC.

The CDR3 is CASSYVSLGGSPLHF. For the CDR3, the DNA is TGTGCCAGCAGTTACGTGTCGCTCGGGGGTTCACCCCTCCACTTT. The chain couples TRBV6-5 to TRBJ1-6; D might be TRBD1 (5 bases). There are 15 residues in the CDR3. Germline values: CDR1 MNHEY, CDR2 SVGAGI. Trimming removed 2 bases from V and 9 bases from J, with 14 bases in between.

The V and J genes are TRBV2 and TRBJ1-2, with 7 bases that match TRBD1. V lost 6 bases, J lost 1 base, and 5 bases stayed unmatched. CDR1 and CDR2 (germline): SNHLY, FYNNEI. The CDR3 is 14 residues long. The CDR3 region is CASRQTGLNYGYTF. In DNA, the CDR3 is TGTGCCAGCAGGCAGACAGGGCTTAACTATGGCTACACCTTC.

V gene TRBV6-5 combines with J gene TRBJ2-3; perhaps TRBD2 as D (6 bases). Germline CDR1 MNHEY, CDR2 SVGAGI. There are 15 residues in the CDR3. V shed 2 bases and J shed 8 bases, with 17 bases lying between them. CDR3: CASSYDPTRRGTQYF. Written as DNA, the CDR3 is TGTGCCAGCAGTTACGATCCGACTAGACGGGGTACGCAGTATTTT.